This T cell receptor (beta chain) emerged from a study of cytomegalovirus exposure and HLA in healthy donors. Profiling relied on immunoSEQ multiplex PCR, and the TCRdb table lists in-frame clones only, not all of them. Of roughly 220,000 clones listed, about 93% were seen once; the top ten hold about 1%. CDR1 is MGHRA, CDR2 YSYEKL, per germline. This CDR3 region has 20 residues. V lost 5 bases to trimming and J lost 0 bases, with 25 bases between them. This sequence was found in a woman aged 18-29 years in good health and CMV-seronegative. Sequenced sample: PBMCs. This chain joins TRBV4-1 and TRBJ2-2; D may be TRBD1 (5 bases). DNA of the CDR3: TGCGCCAGCAGCTTAGCCCCGAACGCGTTTACAGGAGCGAACACCGGGGAGCTGTTTTTT. It yields the protein CASSLAPNAFTGANTGELFF.